This entry features one TCR beta chain sequence. There are many counts of this clone. No cognate antigen has been identified for it. The read ends 3 residues early relative to the CDR3; the germline J gene fills the gap. CVID was diagnosed by standard criteria: serum IgG, IgA and/or IgM reduced below normal range, plus specific antibody deficiency. A total of roughly 45 subjects (15 female and 30 or so male; age range about 9 to 65 years, mean age about 40) were included in the CVID group. Both CVID patients and healthy controls were predominantly of Caucasian heritage. All CVID subjects had received replacement immunoglobulin therapy for at least one year at the time of study participation. When blood was collected, none of the CVID subjects were ill or on immunomodulatory or immunosuppressive medication. Heparinized peripheral whole blood samples of about 5 to 9 ml were obtained from each donor. Genomic DNA from adults with common variable immune deficiency (CVID) and from healthy adult controls was used for sequencing of TCRbeta CDR3 repertoires. Diluted blood was density-centrifuged over Hypaque 1077 or Ficoll-Paque to isolate peripheral blood mononuclear cells. Genomic DNA was obtained from unsorted mononuclear cells using either Qiagen column purification or a centrifugation-based method.

These data belong to a study of T cell clonality in common variable immunodeficiency (dated by TCRdb to about 2015). Broad study findings and their caveats: It was noted by the authors that sequencing of the repertoires of T cell subpopulations would be needed to clarify the cause of the increased clonality in CVID. Compared with healthy controls, CVID subjects showed increased TCRbeta clonality (t-test p = 0.018), a feature most characteristic of about a third of subjects. Even though DNA input was equal, the average per sample came to some 82,000 unique sequences for controls compared with roughly 30,000 for CVID samples. Patient heterogeneity within the CVID cohort put limits on correlating repertoire features with clinical complications. Fewer deletions and N-nucleotide insertions were reportedly observed in CVID TCRbeta sequences, and highly modified clones with 13 or more V deletions were reportedly absent from CVID TCRbeta sequences. CVID subjects shared fewer TCRbeta clones with each other than healthy controls did (p < 0.0001).

For sequencing input, CVID and control samples contributed equivalent amounts of genomic DNA. For every sample, a 60 bp segment covering the rearranged TCRbeta CDR3 region was amplified and then sequenced. The immunoSEQ assay, a bias-corrected multiplex PCR combined with high-throughput sequencing, was used for TCRbeta amplification. The source study handled its data this way. Every unique nucleotide sequence was considered a clone and was annotated with V, D and J genes, copy number and frequency. Sequences were labeled productive if in frame, and non-productive if out of frame or containing stop codons. As previously described, Shannon's entropy was used to calculate clonality. The predicted amino acid sequences of productive clones were used to derive the mean CDR3 Kyte-Doolittle hydropathy. The R hclust function was used to hierarchically cluster scaled V gene usage with Manhattan distance and complete linkage. Sharing of clones by CDR3 amino acid sequence was evaluated by resampling 12 repertoires per group over 100 rounds. The repertoires were searched for 70 published EBV-specific TCRbeta sequences and some 230 published CMV-specific TCRbeta sequences. A couple of CVID samples yielding fewer than 10,000 sequences were excluded from analysis, leaving a few dozen CVID repertoires. TCRdb stores this immuneACCESS table with in-frame sequences only. Part of the clones is absent; in the studies checked, under half of the shortfall reflects unresolved V genes, and no reason is known for the rest. The V and J calls and clone size are taken from that table; D and trimming were inferred from the DNA. In this sample the table shows tens of thousands of clones, and no singletons are among them. The ten largest clones add up to around 2.5% of the sample.

The CDR3 holds 14 amino acids from the cysteine to the phenylalanine. Part of the CDR3 DNA is given, 33 bases translated from base 1. CDR1 SGHNT and CDR2 YYREEE were looked up in the germline V gene (reference sequence). V is trimmed back by 1 base and J by 3 bases, and the junction contains 0 bases that no gene match accounts for. This receptor was identified in a human donor with common variable immunodeficiency. Recombination linked TRBV5-4 to TRBJ1-4; a stretch of 7 junction bases matches TRBD1. The sequenced material came from peripheral blood mononuclear cells. CDR3 DNA, as far as it was read: TGTGCCAGCAGCTTGCAGGGGGCTAATGAAAAA. It is translated as CASSLQGANEK. The CDR3 in its entirety is CASSLQGANEKLFF.